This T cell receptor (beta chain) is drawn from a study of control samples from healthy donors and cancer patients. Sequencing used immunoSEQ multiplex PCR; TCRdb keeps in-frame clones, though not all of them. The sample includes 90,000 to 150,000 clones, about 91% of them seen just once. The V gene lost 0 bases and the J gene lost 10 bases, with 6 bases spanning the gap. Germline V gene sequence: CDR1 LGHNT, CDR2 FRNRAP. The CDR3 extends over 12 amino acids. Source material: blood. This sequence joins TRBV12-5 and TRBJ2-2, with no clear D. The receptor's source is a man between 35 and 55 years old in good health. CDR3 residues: CASGLVGLELFF. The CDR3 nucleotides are TGTGCTAGTGGTTTGGTAGGCTTGGAGCTGTTTTTT.